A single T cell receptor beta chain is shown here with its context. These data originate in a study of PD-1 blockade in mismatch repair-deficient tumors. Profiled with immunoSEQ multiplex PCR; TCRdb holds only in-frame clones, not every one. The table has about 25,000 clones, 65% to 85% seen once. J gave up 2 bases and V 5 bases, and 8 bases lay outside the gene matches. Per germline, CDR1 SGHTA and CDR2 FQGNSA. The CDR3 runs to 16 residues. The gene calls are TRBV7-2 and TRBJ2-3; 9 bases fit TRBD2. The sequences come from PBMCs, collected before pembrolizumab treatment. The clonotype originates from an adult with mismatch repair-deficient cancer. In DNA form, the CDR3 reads TGTGCCAGCAGCCCGTACCTAGCGGGAACCACAGATACGCAGTATTTT. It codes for CASSPYLAGTTDTQYF. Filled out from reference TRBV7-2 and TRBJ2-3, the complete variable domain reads GAGVSQSPSNKVTEKGKDVELRCDPISGHTALYWYRQSLGQGLEFLIYFQGNSAPDKSGLPSDRFSAERTGGSVSTLTIQRTQQEDSAVYLCASSPYLAGTTDTQYFGPGTRLTVL.